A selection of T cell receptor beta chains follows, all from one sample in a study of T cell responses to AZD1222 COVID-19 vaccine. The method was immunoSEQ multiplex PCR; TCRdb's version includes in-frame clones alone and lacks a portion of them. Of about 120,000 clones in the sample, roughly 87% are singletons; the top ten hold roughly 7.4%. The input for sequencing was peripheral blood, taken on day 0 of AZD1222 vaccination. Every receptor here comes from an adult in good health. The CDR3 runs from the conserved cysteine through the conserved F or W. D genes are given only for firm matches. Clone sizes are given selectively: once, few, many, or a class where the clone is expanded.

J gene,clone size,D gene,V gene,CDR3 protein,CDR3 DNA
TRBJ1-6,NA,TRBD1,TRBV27,CASSPTGGASPLHF,TGTGCCAGCAGTCCGACAGGGGGCGCCTCACCCCTCCACTTT
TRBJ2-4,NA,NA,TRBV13,CASSLAVRPPESNIQYF,TGTGCCAGCAGCCTAGCCGTCCGGCCACCCGAGTCGAACATTCAGTACTTC
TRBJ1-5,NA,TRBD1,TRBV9,CASSTTLEGQTINQPQHF,TGTGCCAGCAGCACAACCCTGGAGGGACAGACTATTAATCAGCCCCAGCATTTT
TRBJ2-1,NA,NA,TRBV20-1,CSAKKEQFF,TGCAGTGCTAAGAAAGAGCAGTTCTTC
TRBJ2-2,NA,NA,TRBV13,CASSLVAEDTGELFF,TGTGCCAGCAGCTTAGTTGCGGAGGACACCGGGGAGCTGTTTTTT
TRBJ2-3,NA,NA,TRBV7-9,CASSLVLADTQYF,TGTGCCAGCAGCTTAGTCCTAGCGGATACGCAGTATTTT
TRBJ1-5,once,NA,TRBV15,CATSREREESNQPQHF,TGTGCCACCAGCAGAGAAAGGGAGGAAAGCAATCAGCCCCAGCATTTT
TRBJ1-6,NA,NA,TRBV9,CASSLSGGGSYNSPLHF,TGTGCCAGCAGCCTTAGTGGGGGGGGCTCCTATAATTCACCCCTCCACTTT
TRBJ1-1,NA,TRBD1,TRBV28,CASSPMTGFMNTEAFF,TGTGCCAGTAGTCCGATGACAGGGTTCATGAACACTGAAGCTTTCTTT
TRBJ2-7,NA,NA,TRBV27,CASSLFVGEYEQYF,TGTGCCAGCAGTTTATTCGTCGGGGAGTACGAGCAGTACTTC
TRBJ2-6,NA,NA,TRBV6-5,CASSYLAGANVLTF,TGTGCCAGCAGTTACCTGGCCGGGGCCAACGTCCTGACTTTC
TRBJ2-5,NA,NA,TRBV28,CASSPTRRETQYF,TGTGCCAGCAGTCCAACGAGGCGGGAGACCCAGTACTTC
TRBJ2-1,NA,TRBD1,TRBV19,CASTFSGTGMNEQFF,TGTGCCAGTACCTTCTCCGGGACAGGGATGAATGAGCAGTTCTTC
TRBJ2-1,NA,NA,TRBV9,CASSNREKLYNEQFF,TGTGCCAGCAGCAACCGGGAAAAGCTTTACAATGAGCAGTTCTTC
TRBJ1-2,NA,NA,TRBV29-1,CSVPSGGVDYGYTF,TGCAGCGTTCCCTCTGGGGGGGTTGACTATGGCTACACCTTC
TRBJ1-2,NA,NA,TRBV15,CATSRVLGGSRGYTF,TGTGCCACCAGCAGAGTCTTAGGGGGAAGTCGTGGCTACACCTTC
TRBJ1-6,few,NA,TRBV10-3,CAISDATGTDYNSPLHF,TGTGCCATCAGCGATGCTACCGGGACGGACTATAATTCACCCCTCCACTTT
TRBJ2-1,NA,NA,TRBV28,CASSTRHASSYNEQFF,TGTGCCAGCAGTACCCGACACGCGAGCTCCTACAATGAGCAGTTCTTC
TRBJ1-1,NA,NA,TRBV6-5,CASNGGGSGEAEAFF,TGTGCCAGCAATGGCGGCGGGTCAGGGGAGGCTGAAGCTTTCTTT
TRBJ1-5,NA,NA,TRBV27,CASSLNGVSEQPQHF,TGTGCCAGCAGTTTAAATGGGGTTTCGGAACAGCCCCAGCATTTT
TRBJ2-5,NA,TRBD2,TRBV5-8,CASGGTSGFIDGEDF,TGTGCCAGCGGCGGGACTAGCGGTTTTATTGACGGTGAAGACTTC
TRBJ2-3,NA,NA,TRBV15,CATSRDSAPGTQYF,TGTGCCACCAGCAGAGATTCCGCCCCAGGAACGCAGTATTTT
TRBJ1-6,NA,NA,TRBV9,CASSGNRELGSPLHF,TGTGCCAGCAGCGGTAACAGGGAACTAGGCTCACCCCTCCACTTT
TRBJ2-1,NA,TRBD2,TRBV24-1,CATSGPGLAEHEQFF,TGTGCCACCAGTGGACCTGGACTAGCGGAGCATGAGCAGTTCTTC
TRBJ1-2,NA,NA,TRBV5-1,CASSPGTAPANYGYTF,TGCGCCAGCAGCCCTGGGACGGCGCCTGCTAACTATGGCTACACCTTC
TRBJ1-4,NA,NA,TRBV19,CASSGFGEKLFF,TGTGCCAGTAGTGGTTTCGGTGAAAAACTGTTTTTT
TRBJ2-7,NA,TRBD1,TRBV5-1,CASSLNTGGGYEQYF,TGCGCCAGCAGCTTGAATACAGGGGGCGGTTACGAGCAGTACTTC
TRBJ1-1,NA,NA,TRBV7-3,CASRLRGDTEAFF,TGTGCCAGCAGATTAAGGGGAGATACTGAAGCTTTCTTT
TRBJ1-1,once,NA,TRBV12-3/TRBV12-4,CASSLATNTEAFF,TGTGCCAGCAGTTTGGCGACTAACACTGAAGCTTTCTTT
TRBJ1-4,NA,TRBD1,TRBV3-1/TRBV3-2,CASSQGPTGVNEKLFF,TGTGCCAGCAGCCAAGGACCGACAGGGGTAAATGAAAAACTGTTTTTT
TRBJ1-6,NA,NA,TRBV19,CASSWGTGGSPLHF,TGTGCCAGTAGTTGGGGGACTGGGGGGTCACCCCTCCACTTT
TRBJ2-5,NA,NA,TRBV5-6,CASSFQGLDQETQYF,TGTGCCAGCAGCTTCCAGGGGCTTGACCAAGAGACCCAGTACTTC
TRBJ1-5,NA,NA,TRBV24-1,CATSGEEYSNQPQHF,TGTGCCACCAGTGGGGAGGAGTATAGCAATCAGCCCCAGCATTTT
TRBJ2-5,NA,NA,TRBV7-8,CASSSPVPQETQYF,TGTGCCAGCAGCTCCCCGGTTCCTCAAGAGACCCAGTACTTC
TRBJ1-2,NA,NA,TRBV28,CASSPTDRPYGYTF,TGTGCCAGCAGCCCTACCGACAGGCCGTATGGCTACACCTTC
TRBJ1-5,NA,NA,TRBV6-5,CATLTGSWGNQPQHF,TGTGCCACCCTAACAGGCTCTTGGGGCAATCAGCCCCAGCATTTT
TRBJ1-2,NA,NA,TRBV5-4,CASSLGSPAYGYTF,TGTGCCAGCAGCTTGGGCAGCCCGGCTTATGGCTACACCTTC
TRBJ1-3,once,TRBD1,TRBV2,CASSRQGPSGNTIYF,TGTGCCAGCAGTAGACAGGGGCCCTCTGGAAACACCATATATTTT
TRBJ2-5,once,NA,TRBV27,CASSFGGSPETQYF,TGTGCCAGCAGTTTCGGCGGGTCCCCAGAGACCCAGTACTTC
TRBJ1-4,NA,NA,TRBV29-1,CSVKVTNEKLFF,TGCAGCGTAAAGGTAACGAATGAAAAACTGTTTTTT
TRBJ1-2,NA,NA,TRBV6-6,CASSSGASEGYGYTF,TGTGCCAGCAGTAGCGGGGCTTCAGAAGGCTATGGCTACACCTTC
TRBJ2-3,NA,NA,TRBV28,CASRMYPTHTDTQYF,TGTGCCAGCAGAATGTACCCCACACACACAGATACGCAGTATTTT
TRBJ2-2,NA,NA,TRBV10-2,CASSGVARFANTGELFF,TGCGCCAGCAGTGGGGTCGCCAGGTTCGCGAACACCGGGGAGCTGTTTTTT
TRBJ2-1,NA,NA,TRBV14,CASSHVLTNEQFF,TGTGCCAGCAGCCACGTACTAACCAATGAGCAGTTCTTC
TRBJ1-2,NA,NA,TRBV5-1,CASSLDELDGSPNYGYTF,TGCGCCAGCAGCTTGGACGAACTAGATGGGTCCCCTAACTATGGCTACACCTTC
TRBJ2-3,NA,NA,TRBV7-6,CASSLDPADTQYF,TGTGCCAGCAGCTTAGACCCCGCAGATACGCAGTATTTT
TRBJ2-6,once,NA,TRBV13,CASSSRGRSGANVLTF,TGTGCCAGCAGCTCACGGGGCCGCTCTGGGGCCAACGTCCTGACTTTC
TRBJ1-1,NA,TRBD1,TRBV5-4,CASRTGGKTEAFF,TGTGCCAGCAGGACAGGGGGGAAGACTGAAGCTTTCTTT
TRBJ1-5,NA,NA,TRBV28,CASQTGKLNQPQHF,TGTGCCAGCCAAACAGGAAAACTCAATCAGCCCCAGCATTTT
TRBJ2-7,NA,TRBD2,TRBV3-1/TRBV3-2,CASSPSGSGEQYF,TGTGCCAGCAGCCCTAGCGGGAGTGGCGAGCAGTACTTC
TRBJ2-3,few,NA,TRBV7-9,CASSLDLGFTDTQYF,TGTGCCAGCAGCTTAGATTTGGGCTTCACAGATACGCAGTATTTT
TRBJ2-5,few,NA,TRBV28,CASSLSGAGGETQYF,TGTGCCAGCAGCCTTTCGGGGGCCGGAGGGGAGACCCAGTACTTC
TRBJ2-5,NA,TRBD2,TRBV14,CASSPGLAGDPWETQYF,TGTGCCAGCAGCCCAGGACTAGCGGGGGATCCATGGGAGACCCAGTACTTC
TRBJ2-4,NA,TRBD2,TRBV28,CARGGRGSKNIQYF,TGTGCCCGCGGGGGGAGGGGGAGCAAAAACATTCAGTACTTC
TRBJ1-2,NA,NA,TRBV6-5,CASSRRDAILYGYTF,TGTGCCAGCAGCCGGAGGGACGCAATTCTCTATGGCTACACCTTC
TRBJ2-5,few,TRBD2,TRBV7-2,CASSLEGSGRRKTQYF,TGTGCCAGCAGCTTAGAGGGAAGCGGGAGAAGGAAGACCCAGTACTTC
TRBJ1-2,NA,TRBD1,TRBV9,CASSEGATAGYTF,TGTGCCAGCAGCGAGGGGGCGACCGCCGGCTACACCTTC